Listed below are T cell receptor beta chains from one sample, sequenced in a study of response to subunit inactivated influenza vaccine. Using its own MiXCR run on the RT-PCR reads, TCRdb lists one record per CDR3 protein. The table includes fewer than 700,000 distinct CDR3 sequences, over 10% detected once. The input for sequencing was PBMCs from blood, taken more than 35 days after vaccination. The receptors come from a man between 45 and 60 years old who received an inactivated influenza vaccine. The conserved cysteine and the conserved F or W are not part of the CDR3 here.

cdr3_aa | v_call
ASSTGGMGTEAF | TRBV19
ASTTAGGPGEQF | TRBV12-3/TRBV12-4
SVDISGSRDEQY | TRBV29-1
ASSPRSGHSYEQY | TRBV18
ASSLSGREADRTEAF | TRBV11-2
ASSLEDRGYGYT | TRBV5-5
ASSFGSGRVTDTQY | TRBV5-1
SARDIVRNEQF | TRBV20-1
ASSNSRDRVRTSTDTQY | TRBV6-4
SVERQGGTDTQY | TRBV29-1
SARLATSYEQY | TRBV20-1
ASSLRQWDEQF | TRBV4-1
ASSGNGLAAYEQY | TRBV9
ASGKALDYNEQF | TRBV11-2
ASSLFRDTGYS | TRBV12-3/TRBV12-4
ASSQVRLTSYNEQF | TRBV7-9
ASSLSAGSGNTIY | TRBV5-1
AWRITSYEQY | TRBV30
SARPREVYNEQF | TRBV20-1
ASSLRAVNEQF | TRBV7-9
ASSGRGTSGWEQY | TRBV7-8
ASGTKLPEQF | TRBV10-2
ASSQLKGTSGFGTDTQY | TRBV14
ASSPRFSTGTSGIPREQY | TRBV11-2
ASSFLAGTRTDTQY | TRBV5-1
ASSQDSAGGNSPLH | TRBV4-1
ASSATGGAGYT | TRBV27
ASSQGTGGQETQY | TRBV4-2
SATAELAGVWAKNIQY | TRBV20-1
AIKSGVANEQF | TRBV10-3
ASSDFSGTQY | TRBV25-1
ASSPGQGIGGYQETQY | TRBV6-1
SARGPTYEQY | TRBV20-1
ATTWRADEQF | TRBV6-2/TRBV6-3
ASSRAGTTGYNEQF | TRBV7-6
ASGKLGSYNEQF | TRBV5-1
ASSQVIWGAGEQY | TRBV3-1
ASTPLAAGEQY | TRBV2
ASSLGLTMKTGELF | TRBV14
ASSIRTANTEAF | TRBV21-1
SAGRTSGINEQF | TRBV20-1
ASSRRLAGYNEQF | TRBV7-3
ASSYRDTHLGFYEQY | TRBV6-2/TRBV6-3